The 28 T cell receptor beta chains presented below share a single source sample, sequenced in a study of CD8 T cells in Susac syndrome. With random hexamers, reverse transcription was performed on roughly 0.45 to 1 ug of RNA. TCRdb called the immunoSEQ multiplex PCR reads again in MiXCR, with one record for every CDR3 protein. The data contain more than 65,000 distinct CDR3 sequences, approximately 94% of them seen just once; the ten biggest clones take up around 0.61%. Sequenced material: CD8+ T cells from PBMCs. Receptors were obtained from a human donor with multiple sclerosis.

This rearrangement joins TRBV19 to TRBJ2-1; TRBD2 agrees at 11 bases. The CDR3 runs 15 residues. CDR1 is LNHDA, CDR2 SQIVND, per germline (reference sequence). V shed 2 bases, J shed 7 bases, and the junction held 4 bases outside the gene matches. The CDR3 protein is CASSILAGGVNEQFF. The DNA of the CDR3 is TGTGCCAGTAGTATACTAGCGGGAGGTGTAAATGAGCAGTTCTTC.

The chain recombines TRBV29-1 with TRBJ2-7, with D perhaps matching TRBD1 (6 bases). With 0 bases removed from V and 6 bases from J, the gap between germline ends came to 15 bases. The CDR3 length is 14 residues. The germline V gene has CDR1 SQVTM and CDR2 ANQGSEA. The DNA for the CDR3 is TGCAGCGTTGAAGAAGTCAGGGGAAGGGGCGAGCAGTACTTC. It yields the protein CSVEEVRGRGEQYF.

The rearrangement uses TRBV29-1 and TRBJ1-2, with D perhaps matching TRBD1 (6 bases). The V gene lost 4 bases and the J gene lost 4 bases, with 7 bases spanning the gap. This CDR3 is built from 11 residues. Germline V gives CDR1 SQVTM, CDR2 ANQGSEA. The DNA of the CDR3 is TGCAGCGTTGTGGGGGCCTATGGCTACACCTTC. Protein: CSVVGAYGYTF. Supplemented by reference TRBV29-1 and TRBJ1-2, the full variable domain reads SAVISQKPSRDICQRGTSLTIQCQVDSQVTMMFWYRQQPGQSLTLIATANQGSEATYESGFVIDKFPISRPNLTFSTLTVSNMSPEDSSIYLCSVVGAYGYTFGSGTRLTVV.

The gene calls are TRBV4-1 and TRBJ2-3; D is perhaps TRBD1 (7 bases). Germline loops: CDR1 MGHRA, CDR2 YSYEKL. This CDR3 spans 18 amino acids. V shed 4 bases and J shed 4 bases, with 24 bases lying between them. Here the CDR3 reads CASSPRTGGTPRADTQYF. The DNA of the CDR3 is TGCGCCAGCAGCCCCAGGACAGGTGGGACTCCTCGGGCAGATACGCAGTATTTT.

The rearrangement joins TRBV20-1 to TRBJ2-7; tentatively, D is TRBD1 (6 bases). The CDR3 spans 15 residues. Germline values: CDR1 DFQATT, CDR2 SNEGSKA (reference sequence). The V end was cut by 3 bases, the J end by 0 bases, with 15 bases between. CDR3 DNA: TGCAGTGCTAGGTCCGCGGACAGTAGCTCCTACGAGCAGTACTTC. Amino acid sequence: CSARSADSSSYEQYF.

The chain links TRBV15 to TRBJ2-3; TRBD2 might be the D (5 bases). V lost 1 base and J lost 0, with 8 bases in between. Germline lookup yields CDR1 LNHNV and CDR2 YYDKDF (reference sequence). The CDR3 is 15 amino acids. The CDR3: CATSRGSSSTDTQYF. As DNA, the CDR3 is TGTGCCACCAGCAGAGGGTCTAGCAGCACAGATACGCAGTATTTT.

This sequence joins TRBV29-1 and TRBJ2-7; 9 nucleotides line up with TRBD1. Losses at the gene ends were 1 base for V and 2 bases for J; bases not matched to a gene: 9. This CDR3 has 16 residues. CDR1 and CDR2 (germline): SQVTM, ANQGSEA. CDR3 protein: CSVEVGGQGLPYEQYF. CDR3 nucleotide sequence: TGCAGCGTTGAAGTGGGGGGACAGGGACTTCCCTACGAGCAGTACTTC.

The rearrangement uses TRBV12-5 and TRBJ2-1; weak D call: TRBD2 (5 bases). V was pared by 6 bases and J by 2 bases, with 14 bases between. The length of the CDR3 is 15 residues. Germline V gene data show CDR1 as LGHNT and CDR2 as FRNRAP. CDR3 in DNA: TGTGCTAGTGGCTTAAGCGGAGGCCCCTACAATGAGCAGTTCTTC. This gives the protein CASGLSGGPYNEQFF.

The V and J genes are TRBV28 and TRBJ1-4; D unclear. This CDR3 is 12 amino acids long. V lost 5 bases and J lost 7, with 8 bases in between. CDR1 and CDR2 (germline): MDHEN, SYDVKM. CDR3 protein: CASSHIIEKLFF. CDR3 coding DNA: TGTGCCAGCAGTCATATCATTGAAAAACTGTTTTTT.

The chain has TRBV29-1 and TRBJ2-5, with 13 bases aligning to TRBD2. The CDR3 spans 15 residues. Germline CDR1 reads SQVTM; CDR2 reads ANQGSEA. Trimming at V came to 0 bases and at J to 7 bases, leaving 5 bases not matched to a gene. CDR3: CSVEDRTSGRGTQYF. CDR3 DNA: TGCAGCGTTGAAGATCGGACTAGCGGGAGAGGGACCCAGTACTTC.

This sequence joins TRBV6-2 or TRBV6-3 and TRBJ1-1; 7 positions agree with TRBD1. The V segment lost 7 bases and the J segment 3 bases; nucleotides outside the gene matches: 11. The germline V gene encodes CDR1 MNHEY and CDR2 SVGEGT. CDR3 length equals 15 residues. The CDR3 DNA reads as TGTGCCAGCACCAGGGGGGAATCCGTGGACACTGAAGCTTTCTTT. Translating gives CASTRGESVDTEAFF.

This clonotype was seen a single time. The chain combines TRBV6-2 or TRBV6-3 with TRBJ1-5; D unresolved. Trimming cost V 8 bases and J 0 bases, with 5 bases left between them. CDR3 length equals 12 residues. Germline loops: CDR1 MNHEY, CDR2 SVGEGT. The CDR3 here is CASGISNQPQHF. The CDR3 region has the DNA TGTGCCAGCGGCATTAGCAATCAGCCCCAGCATTTT.

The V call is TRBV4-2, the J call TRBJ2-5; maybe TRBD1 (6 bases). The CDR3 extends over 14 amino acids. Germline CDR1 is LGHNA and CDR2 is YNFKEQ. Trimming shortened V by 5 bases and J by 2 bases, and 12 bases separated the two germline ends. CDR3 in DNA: TGTGCCAGCAGCTCGGACAGTACGCAAGAGACCCAGTACTTC. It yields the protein CASSSDSTQETQYF.

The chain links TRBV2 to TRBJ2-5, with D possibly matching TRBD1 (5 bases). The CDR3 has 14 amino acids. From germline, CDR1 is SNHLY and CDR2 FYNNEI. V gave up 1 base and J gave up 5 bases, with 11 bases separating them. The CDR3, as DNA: TGTGCCAGCAGTGAAGACAGCTACAGGGAGACCCAGTACTTC. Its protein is CASSEDSYRETQYF.

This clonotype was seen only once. The CDR3 sequence: CATRTTSGTLDPYEQYF. The CDR3 DNA reads TGTGCCACCAGGACGACTAGCGGGACGCTCGACCCCTACGAGCAGTACTTC. The V and J genes are TRBV15 and TRBJ2-7; 11 nucleotides match TRBD2. After removal of 6 bases from V and 2 bases from J, the junction contained 12 bases not matched to a gene. This CDR3 contains 17 residues. Germline values: CDR1 LNHNV, CDR2 YYDKDF (reference sequence).

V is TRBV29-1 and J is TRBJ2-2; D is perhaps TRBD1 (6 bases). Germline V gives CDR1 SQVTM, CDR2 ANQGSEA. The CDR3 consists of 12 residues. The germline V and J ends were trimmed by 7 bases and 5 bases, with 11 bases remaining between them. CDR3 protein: CSGLTGTGELFF. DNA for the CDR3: TGCAGCGGGTTAACAGGGACCGGGGAGCTGTTTTTT.

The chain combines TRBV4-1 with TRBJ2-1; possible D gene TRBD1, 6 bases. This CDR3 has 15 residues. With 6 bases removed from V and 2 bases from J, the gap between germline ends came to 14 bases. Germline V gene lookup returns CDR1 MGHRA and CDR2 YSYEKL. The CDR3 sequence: CASRDLQGAYNEQFF. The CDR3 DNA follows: TGCGCCAGCAGGGACCTACAGGGCGCCTACAATGAGCAGTTCTTC.

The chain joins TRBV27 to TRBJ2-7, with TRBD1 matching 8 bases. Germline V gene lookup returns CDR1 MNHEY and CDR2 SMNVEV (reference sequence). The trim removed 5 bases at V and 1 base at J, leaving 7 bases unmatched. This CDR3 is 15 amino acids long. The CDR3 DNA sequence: TGTGCCAGCAGTAGCGGACAGGGTGCATCCTACGAGCAGTACTTC. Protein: CASSSGQGASYEQYF.

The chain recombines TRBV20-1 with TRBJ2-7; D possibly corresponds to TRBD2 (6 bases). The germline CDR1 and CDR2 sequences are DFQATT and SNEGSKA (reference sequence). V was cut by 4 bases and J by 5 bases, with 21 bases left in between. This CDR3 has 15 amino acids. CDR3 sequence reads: CSANPLTGEWNEQYF. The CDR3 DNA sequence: TGCAGTGCTAACCCTCTGACGGGAGAGTGGAACGAGCAGTACTTC.

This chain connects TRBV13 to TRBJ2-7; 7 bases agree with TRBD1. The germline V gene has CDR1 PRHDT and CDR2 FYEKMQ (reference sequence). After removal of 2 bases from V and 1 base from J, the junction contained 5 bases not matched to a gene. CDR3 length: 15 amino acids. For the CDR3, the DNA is TGTGCCAGCAGCTTAACAGGGGCTAAATCCTACGAGCAGTACTTC. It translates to CASSLTGAKSYEQYF.

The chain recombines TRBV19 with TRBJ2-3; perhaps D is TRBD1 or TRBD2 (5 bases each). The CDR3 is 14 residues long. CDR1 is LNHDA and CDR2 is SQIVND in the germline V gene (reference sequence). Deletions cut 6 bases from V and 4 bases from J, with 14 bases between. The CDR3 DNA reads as TGTGCCAGTAGGGGGCTAGCCGGGGCAGATACGCAGTATTTT. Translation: CASRGLAGADTQYF. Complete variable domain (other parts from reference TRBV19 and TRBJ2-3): DGGITQSPKYLFRKEGQNVTLSCEQNLNHDAMYWYRQDPGQGLRLIYYSQIVNDFQKGDIAEGYSVSREKKESFPLTVTSAQKNPTAFYLCASRGLAGADTQYFGPGTRLTVL.

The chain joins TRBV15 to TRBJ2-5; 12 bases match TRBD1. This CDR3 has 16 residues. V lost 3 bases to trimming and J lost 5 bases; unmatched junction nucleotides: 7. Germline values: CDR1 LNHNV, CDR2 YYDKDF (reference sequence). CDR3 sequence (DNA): TGTGCCACCAGCAGCCCGGGACAGGGGGCCGAGGAGACCCAGTACTTC. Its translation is CATSSPGQGAEETQYF.

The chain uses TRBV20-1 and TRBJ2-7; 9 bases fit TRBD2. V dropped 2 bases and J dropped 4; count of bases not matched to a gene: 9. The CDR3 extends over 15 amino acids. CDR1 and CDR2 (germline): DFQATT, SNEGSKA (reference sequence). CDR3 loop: CSARPRGGAHYEQYF. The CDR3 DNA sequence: TGCAGTGCTAGACCTCGCGGGGGGGCTCATTACGAGCAGTACTTC.

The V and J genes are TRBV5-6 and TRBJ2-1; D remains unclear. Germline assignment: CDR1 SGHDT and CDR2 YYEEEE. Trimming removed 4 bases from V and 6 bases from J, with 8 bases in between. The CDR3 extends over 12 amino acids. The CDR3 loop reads CASSALVNEQFF. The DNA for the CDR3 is TGTGCCAGCAGCGCCCTCGTCAATGAGCAGTTCTTC.

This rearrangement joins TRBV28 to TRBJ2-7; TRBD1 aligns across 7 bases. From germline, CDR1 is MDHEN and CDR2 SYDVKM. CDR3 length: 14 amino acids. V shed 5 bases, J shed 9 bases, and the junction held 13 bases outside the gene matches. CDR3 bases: TGTGCCAGCAGTCTGGTACAGGGGCGGGTCGGGCAGTACTTC. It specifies CASSLVQGRVGQYF.

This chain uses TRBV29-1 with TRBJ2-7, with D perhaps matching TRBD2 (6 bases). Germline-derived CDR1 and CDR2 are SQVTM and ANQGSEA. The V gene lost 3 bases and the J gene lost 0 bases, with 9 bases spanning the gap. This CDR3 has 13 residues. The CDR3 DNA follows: TGCAGCGTTGAGGGCGGGAACTCCTACGAGCAGTACTTC. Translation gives CSVEGGNSYEQYF.

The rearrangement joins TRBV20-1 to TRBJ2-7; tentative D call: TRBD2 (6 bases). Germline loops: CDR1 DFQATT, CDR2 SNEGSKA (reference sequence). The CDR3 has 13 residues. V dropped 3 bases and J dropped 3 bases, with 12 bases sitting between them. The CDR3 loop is CSARGDSSYEQYF. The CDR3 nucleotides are TGCAGTGCTAGGGGGGACTCGAGCTACGAGCAGTACTTC.

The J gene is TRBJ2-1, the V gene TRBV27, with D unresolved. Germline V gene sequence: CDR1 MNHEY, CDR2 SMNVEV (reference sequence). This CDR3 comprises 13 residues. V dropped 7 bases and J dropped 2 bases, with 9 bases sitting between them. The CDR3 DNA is TGTGCCAGCACTGGGCAGACCTACAATGAGCAGTTCTTC. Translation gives CASTGQTYNEQFF.